This TCR beta chain was identified in a study of blood T cell repertoires in COVID-19. Study information: The cDNA or gDNA used as material had been derived from T cells, B-cell-depleted T cells, or PBMCs.

This table comes from immunoSEQ multiplex PCR, and its TCRdb copy is limited to in-frame clones, with some not included. The sample lists about 350,000 clones, 88% occurring once. V lost 2 bases and J 3 bases, leaving 11 bases between the germline ends. In germline, CDR1 is SGHTA, CDR2 FQGNSA. The CDR3 has 14 residues. What was sequenced was peripheral blood. The rearrangement links TRBV7-2 to TRBJ2-7, with D perhaps TRBD1 (5 bases). The TCR comes from a woman between 65 and 79 years old with COVID-19, enrolled during active disease. CDR3 in DNA: TGTGCCAGCAGCTTATCGCAGGGTATCTACGAGCAGTACTTC. This encodes CASSLSQGIYEQYF.